This T cell receptor (beta chain) was sequenced for a study of glioma-infiltrating T cells after dendritic cell vaccination (dated by TCRdb to 2015 to 2016). About the investigation overall: A cohort of approximately 15 glioblastoma patients from Phase I and II dendritic cell vaccination trials was included, of whom 9 were newly diagnosed and 6 had recurrent disease. Patients received autologous tumor lysate-pulsed dendritic cell vaccination between about 2003 and 2013. Survival after dendritic cell vaccination was correlated with TCR sequencing metrics, such as TIL content and the overlap between tumor and blood repertoires. Three intradermal dendritic cell vaccine injections were administered to patients at biweekly intervals in the arm below the axilla. The vaccine consisted of monocyte-derived dendritic cells cultured about 7 days with IL-4 and GM-CSF, then pulsed overnight with autologous tumor lysate. Tumor-infiltrating lymphocyte content was quantified and tumor and blood repertoires were compared in dendritic cell-vaccinated glioblastoma patients by deep sequencing of TCR beta CDR3 regions.

The cysteine opens and the phenylalanine closes a CDR3 of 16 amino acids. Only the CDR3 DNA stays, 48 bases, in frame from base 1. The germline V gene gives CDR1 as SGHRS and CDR2 as YFSETQ. V is reduced by 0 bases and J by 0 bases, leaving a spacing of 9 bases between them. The immunoSEQ assay amplified TCRB CDR3 regions from roughly 2 micrograms of genomic DNA, or from all available DNA when less than that amount was available. Multiplex PCR used 60 forward primers for TCR V beta segments and 13 reverse primers for J beta segments. Synthetic control templates were spiked into each sample at limiting dilution to estimate reads per starting template. Sequencing produced 87 bp reads on the Illumina HiSeq System. In the original analysis: To remove PCR and sequencing errors, closely related sequences were merged with a nearest neighbor algorithm. TCR overlap was measured as the percentage of unique tumor TCR beta sequences that were also present in the peripheral blood of the same patient. TCRdb took over this immuneACCESS table, retaining in-frame rearrangements with V and J assigned. Such tables are incomplete; in checked studies, under half of the missing clones stem from an unresolved V gene, and the remainder is unexplained. V and J calls and clone size are copied from that table; D and trimming were computed from the DNA. The sample yields tens of thousands of clones; roughly 87% were counted once. The top ten constitute 2.1% of the sample.

Note on this clone: Its antigen remains undetermined. No base quality information exists; no much larger clone differs at one position.

Overall study outcomes, separate from this receptor: TCR clonality showed no direct relationship with survival, which suggests that a diverse polyclonal response may be important. The three-group TCR overlap response model was characterized as speculative, and prospective validation of the model was stated to be required. After dendritic cell vaccination, a higher estimated pretreatment TIL content predicted longer time to progression and overall survival. The cohort was small and heterogeneous, only a few patients had full blood and tumor sets, and even fewer had initial-recurrent tumor pairs.

Patients were selected for having adequate residual fresh-frozen tumor tissue and more than two years of available survival data. An isocitrate dehydrogenase mutation was not carried by any of the glioblastoma patients, although molecular status was otherwise variable. PBMC were collected before vaccination, two weeks after the third vaccination, and at tumor progression if progression occurred. The Qiagen DNeasy Blood extraction Kit was used for extraction of genomic DNA. The origin of this receptor is a human donor with glioblastoma. The V and J segments used are TRBV5-1 and TRBJ2-2; the D segment could be TRBD2, given 5 matching bases. The sample was blood, taken before dendritic cell vaccination. In nucleotide form, the sequence is TGCGCCAGCAGCTTGGAGGGAGCAACGAACACCGGGGAGCTGTTTTTT. Its coded protein is CASSLEGATNTGELFF.